Presented here are 7 T cell receptor beta chains from one specimen sequenced in a study of CD4 T cells in relation to SARS-CoV-2 and coronaviruses. Profiling relied on immunoSEQ multiplex PCR, and the TCRdb table lists in-frame clones only, not all of them. This sample yields 65,000 or so clones, of which 75% to 90% are seen a single time; 1.6% belongs to the top ten. Before the COVID-19 pandemic, during about 2011-2019, CD4+ T cells were taken from unexposed donors. The sample comprised memory CD4+ T cells from PBMCs. These receptors all stem from a human donor in good health.

The chain combines TRBV7-3 with TRBJ2-2; 7 nucleotides line up with TRBD1. Trimming removed 5 bases from V and 0 bases from J; junction bases left unmatched: 6. CDR3 length equals 16 residues. Germline assignment: CDR1 SGHTA and CDR2 FQGTGA. The CDR3 nucleotides read TGTGCCAGCAGCGGCTTCGGGACAGCGAACACCGGGGAGCTGTTTTTT. It specifies CASSGFGTANTGELFF.

The chain's CDR3 is CASSLITSNYGYTF. For the CDR3, the DNA is TGTGCCAGCAGCTTAATCACCTCTAACTATGGCTACACCTTC. The chain has TRBV7-8 and TRBJ1-2; no firm D call. Germline CDR1 SGHVS, CDR2 FQNEAQ. The V and J ends lost 2 bases and 0 bases respectively, with 7 bases between them. The CDR3 length is 14 residues.

The rearrangement joins TRBV18 to TRBJ2-7; D not resolved. The CDR3 sequence is 14 residues long. The germline CDR1 and CDR2 sequences are KGHSH and LQKENI. Trimming removed 0 bases at V and 2 bases at J, with 8 bases between. CDR3 in amino acids: CASSPPIGTYEQYF. The CDR3 DNA is TGTGCCAGCTCACCACCGATAGGAACCTACGAGCAGTACTTC.

This chain joins TRBV3-1 (or the pseudogene TRBV3-2) and TRBJ1-5, with D maybe TRBD1 (5 bases). Germline V lookup: CDR1 LGHDT, CDR2 YNNKEL (reference sequence). The CDR3 runs to 13 residues. Trimming took 2 bases from V and 5 from J, leaving 7 bases between them. The DNA of the CDR3 is TGTGCCAGCAGCCAAAGAGGGGATCAGCCCCAGCATTTT. This gives the protein CASSQRGDQPQHF.

The chain is built from TRBV4-3 and TRBJ1-2, with 8 bases that match TRBD1. This CDR3 is built from 15 residues. V dropped 3 bases and J dropped 6; count of bases not matched to a gene: 9. From germline, CDR1 is LGHNA and CDR2 YSLEER. The CDR3 DNA is TGCGCCAGCAGCCAGACGCCCGGGACAGGTGATGGCTACACCTTC. Encoded protein: CASSQTPGTGDGYTF.

The chain has TRBV11-2 and TRBJ2-3, with TRBD2 matching 8 bases. The junction had 1 base not matched to a gene; V was cut back by 0 bases and J by 2 bases. The CDR3 totals 15 residues. Germline V CDR1 and CDR2: SGHAT, FQNNGV. CDR3 loop: CASSLERGVTDTQYF. In DNA, the CDR3 is TGTGCCAGCAGCTTAGAGCGGGGGGTCACAGATACGCAGTATTTT.

This clone appeared a few times. This chain joins TRBV19 and TRBJ1-1, with D possibly being TRBD1 (6 bases). The CDR3 length is 17 residues. Germline V gives CDR1 LNHDA, CDR2 SQIVND (reference sequence). V shed 7 bases and J shed 2 bases, with 23 bases lying between them. The CDR3 sequence: CASIHPGGGRGNTEAFF. CDR3 nucleotides: TGTGCCAGTATTCATCCCGGAGGGGGAAGAGGAAACACTGAAGCTTTCTTT.